This T cell receptor beta chain appears in the sequencing data of a study of T cell responses to AZD1222 COVID-19 vaccine (dated by TCRdb to the early 2020s). Broadly, across the study: A total of approximately 250 trial participants underwent TCR sequencing, of whom 200 to 220 had received two doses of AZD1222 and 26 had received two doses of the MenACWY control vaccine. Enrollment into the trials was organized by age into subgroups of 18-55, 56-69 and 70-plus years, and those subgroups contained approximately 160, 26 and 62 TCR-sequenced participants, respectively.

Sample time point, as interpreted from the label and publication: about 28 days (+/-7) after the second vaccine dose. AZD1222 recipients given second doses at about 4 weeks or at about 12 weeks were pooled, since spike-specific TCR depth and breadth were not found to differ between the two schedules. Samples from vaccinated people were obtained from the UK trials COV001 and COV002, which included a single-blind randomized controlled phase 2/3 trial of AZD1222 (ChAdOx1 nCoV-19) in healthy adults. Trial participant PBMC samples were collected at day 0 and day 28 after the second dose for TCRbeta chain sequencing. The CDR3 regions of human TCRbeta chains were subjected to immunosequencing. In the source study's methods: TCRs in the repertoires were compared against a reference library of SARS-CoV-2-specific TCRs that had been generated with the MIRA antigen-specificity platform. Breadth was defined as the fraction of unique TCRs that were SARS-CoV-2-associated. Depth was defined as the fraction of total T cells that were SARS-CoV-2-associated. Each spike-specific TCR was assigned to its reactive spike region and to a CD4 or CD8 class using the MIRA data. Log10-transformed breadth and depth values were compared by one-way ANOVA with Sidak's multiple comparisons tests. TCRdb obtained this table from immuneACCESS and retained in-frame rearrangements with V and J assigned. These tables miss some clones; where compared with another copy, unresolved V genes account for less than half of the shortfall, and the remainder is unexplained. The V and J calls and clone size were taken over from that table, and D and trimming were inferred from the DNA. Across this sample there are some 79,000 clones, with 70% to 90% seen only once. Roughly 3.6% of the sample is in the top ten clones.

Spanning cysteine to phenylalanine, the CDR3 consists of 16 amino acids. Left in the record is the CDR3 DNA by itself, 48 bases read in frame from the first base. V was cut back by 2 bases and J by 4 bases, leaving a gap of 15 bases between them. Sequences MGHRA (CDR1) and YSYEKL (CDR2) are obtained from the germline V gene. Results and caveats for the whole study, not just this receptor: CD4 TCRs associated with the vaccine covered the entire spike protein, and the dominant responses were in regions 160-218 and 743-854. Because no samples from the day 14 peak response were available, repertoires could be characterized only after the peak T cell response. In the small 56-69-year group, the increase in depth fell short of significance, most likely because of low power. Spike-specific TCR breadth and depth rose significantly after two AZD1222 doses compared with day 0 and with MenACWY recipients. Participants were mostly white British, with more females than males. The authors suggested clonal diversity may have been underestimated. Conclusions about previously exposed vaccinees are limited, since just five or six AZD1222 recipients were seropositive for SARS-CoV-2 at baseline. Reportedly, close to half of the unique spike-specific TCRs recognized epitopes lying outside the regions that are mutated in the B.1.351 and B.1.1.7 variants.

About this clone itself: The target of this receptor is not known. It has no much larger one-base neighbor in the sample; base qualities were not kept.

The V and J genes are TRBV4-1 and TRBJ2-1, with the D call perhaps TRBD1 or TRBD2, each one matching 5 bases. The sequencing used peripheral blood, collected 28 days after the second AZD1222 dose. The origin of this receptor is an adult who received the AZD1222 COVID-19 vaccine. The DNA sequence reads TGCGCCAGCAGCCAACAAGCTGGGGACGTATACAATGAGCAGTTCTTC. Its protein is CASSQQAGDVYNEQFF.